The 28 T cell receptor beta chains listed next were all sequenced from one sample in a study of regulatory T cells in long-lasting Graves disease. Arm-PCR of CDR3 regions and iRepertoire HTBI primers were used to build TCR beta libraries. TCRdb fed the multiplex PCR reads into MiXCR, producing one record per CDR3 protein. Of some 220,000 distinct CDR3 sequences in the sample, around 20% were seen once. Time point specified: newly diagnosed GD, antithyroid drugs for less than 3 months. From RNA extracted from PBMCs, the TCR library was made. The sample was also linked to a second study, of T cells in Graves' hyperthyroidism and ophthalmopathy.

The sequences come from peripheral blood mononuclear cells (PBMCs), collected at new diagnosis, from a patient treated with antithyroid drugs. The source is a woman aged 25 to 39 with Graves disease.

The table lists this clonotype with many counts. The chain recombines TRBV28 with TRBJ1-3; unclear D gene. V was shortened by 3 bases and J by 1 base, with 7 bases between the two germline ends. The CDR3 totals 14 residues. The V gene's germline CDR1 is MDHEN and CDR2 SYDVKM. CDR3 sequence: CASSFFGSGNTIYF. The CDR3 region has the DNA TGTGCCAGCAGTTTTTTCGGGTCTGGAAACACCATATATTTT.

This clonotype was counted a single time. Lacking the conserved final phenylalanine or tryptophan, this CDR3 likely reflects a read error. No DNA is shown, since the ends of the CDR3 on it are uncertain; the CDR3 is the one TCRdb lists. V gene TRBV11-2 combines with J gene TRBJ1-1; the table gives TRBD1 as D, unverified against the DNA. Germline values: CDR1 SGHAT, CDR2 FQNNGV. The CDR3 totals 17 residues, both ends included. CDR3 loop: CASSLEPKGRINTEAYL.

This clonotype was detected ten times or more. The chain links TRBV5-1 to TRBJ1-4; unclear D gene. Germline V gene sequence: CDR1 SGHRS, CDR2 YFSETQ. The CDR3 runs to 15 residues. Trimming took off 0 bases at V and 0 bases at J, with 6 bases between the two ends. The CDR3 protein is CASSLGFTTNEKLFF. The CDR3 bases are TGCGCCAGCAGCTTGGGATTTACAACTAATGAAAAACTGTTTTTT.

This clonotype was detected ten times or more. The chain combines TRBV3-1 with TRBJ1-2; D call uncertain. Germline V gene sequence: CDR1 LGHDT, CDR2 YNNKEL (reference sequence). Trimming pared 1 base from V and 3 bases from J, leaving 18 bases between. This CDR3 has 17 residues. CDR3 in amino acids: CASSQGLGGGLYYGYTF. CDR3 nucleotides: TGTGCCAGCAGCCAAGGGCTAGGAGGTGGGTTGTACTATGGCTACACCTTC.

The table lists this clonotype with many counts. The rearrangement links TRBV18 to TRBJ1-1; 8 bases agree with TRBD1. CDR3 size: 14 residues. CDR1 and CDR2 (germline): KGHSH, LQKENI. After removal of 5 bases from V and 3 bases from J, the junction contained 5 bases not matched to a gene. CDR3 sequence: CASSAKQGDTEAFF. The CDR3 DNA reads TGTGCCAGCTCAGCAAAACAGGGGGACACTGAAGCTTTCTTT.

This clonotype was recorded many times. V gene TRBV19 combines with J gene TRBJ1-5; D remains unclear. CDR1 and CDR2 from the germline V gene are LNHDA and SQIVND (reference sequence). The CDR3 has 13 residues. V was pared by 3 bases and J by 1 base, with 4 bases between. The CDR3 DNA reads as TGTGCCAGTAGTATTAAGAGCAATCAGCCCCAGCATTTT. It yields the protein CASSIKSNQPQHF.

A remark on this clonotype: It is likely a read error, because the conserved phenylalanine at the end of the CDR3 is missing. The chain links TRBV24-1 to TRBJ1-2, with 8 bases that match TRBD1. The CDR3 sequence is 14 residues long. The J segment lost 5 bases and the V segment lost 4 bases, leaving 5 bases of the junction unmatched. CDR1 is KGHDR and CDR2 is SFDVKD in the germline V gene. CDR3 loop: CATSDRGTGYGYTV. The CDR3 nucleotides read TGTGCCACCAGTGACCGGGGGACAGGTTATGGCTACACCGTC.

The chain employs TRBV6-2 or TRBV6-3 and TRBJ2-1; D call uncertain. The CDR3 has 11 amino acids. Germline V gives CDR1 MNHEY, CDR2 SVGEGT. Trimming left V 10 bases short and J 8 bases short, with 12 bases between. CDR3 in DNA: TGTGCCATCTCCCAAGGCTATGAGCAGTTCTTC. Encoded protein: CAISQGYEQFF.

In its sample, this clonotype was seen a few times. The V gene is TRBV6-1, the J gene TRBJ2-1; D is tentatively TRBD1 or TRBD2 (5 bases each). The CDR3 is 13 amino acids. Looked up from germline, CDR1 is MNHNS and CDR2 is SASEGT. Trimming left V 3 bases short and J 9 bases short, with 12 bases between. The CDR3 region is CASSESQRGEQFF. The DNA for the CDR3 is TGTGCCAGCAGTGAGTCCCAGAGGGGTGAGCAGTTCTTC.

This clonotype was seen at least ten times. The V call is TRBV30, the J call TRBJ1-4; the D gene is possibly TRBD1 (5 bases). This CDR3 spans 12 amino acids. V was clipped by 2 bases and J by 7 bases, with 8 bases between them. The V gene's germline CDR1 is GTSNPN and CDR2 SVGIG (reference sequence). Here the CDR3 reads CAWSRGSEKLFF. DNA for the CDR3: TGTGCCTGGAGTAGGGGCAGTGAAAAACTGTTTTTT.

This clonotype was seen only a few times. The chain is built from TRBV5-4 and TRBJ1-5, with D tentatively TRBD1 (5 bases). V was clipped by 3 bases and J by 3 bases, with 7 bases between them. The germline CDR1 and CDR2 sequences are SGHNT and YYREEE (reference sequence). This CDR3 comprises 13 residues. The CDR3 protein is CASSSTDNQPQHF. The CDR3 nucleotides read TGTGCCAGCAGCTCGACAGACAATCAGCCCCAGCATTTT.

J is TRBJ2-1 and V is TRBV11-2; D may be TRBD2 (6 bases). The CDR3 is made up of 13 amino acids. V lost 1 base and J 8 bases, leaving 9 bases between the germline ends. Germline V gene lookup returns CDR1 SGHAT and CDR2 FQNNGV. CDR3 protein: CASSLGRGYEQFF. CDR3 nucleotide sequence: TGTGCCAGCAGCTTAGGTCGGGGGTATGAGCAGTTCTTC.

This clonotype was seen ten or more times. CDR3 DNA: TGTGCCAGCACTACAGCCCAGGAGCTGTTTTTT. This encodes CASTTAQELFF. The chain combines TRBV6-1 with TRBJ2-2; D unresolved. This CDR3 has 11 residues. Trimming took off 7 bases at V and 10 bases at J, with 10 bases between the two ends. Germline-derived CDR1 and CDR2 are MNHNS and SASEGT.

This clonotype has ten or more counts. The chain employs TRBV7-9 and TRBJ2-7; D perhaps matches TRBD1 (6 bases). The CDR3 has 15 amino acids. Germline loops: CDR1 SEHNR, CDR2 FQNEAQ (reference sequence). The V end lost 5 bases, the J end lost 5 bases, and 19 bases lay between the germline ends. Here the CDR3 reads CASSPPVQGPDEQYF. The CDR3 coding sequence is TGTGCCAGCAGCCCTCCTGTCCAGGGGCCCGACGAGCAGTACTTC. The full variable domain, with the rest looked up from reference TRBV7-9 and TRBJ2-7, is DTGVSQNPRHKITKRGQNVTFRCDPISEHNRLYWYRQTLGQGPEFLTYFQNEAQLEKSRLLSDRFSAERPKGSFSTLEIQRTEQGDSAMYLCASSPPVQGPDEQYFGPGTRLTVT.

This clonotype was seen more than once but under ten times. The V call is TRBV2, the J call TRBJ2-1, with a tentative D call TRBD2 (5 bases). The length of the CDR3 is 15 residues. Germline CDR1 and CDR2: SNHLY and FYNNEI. Trimming took 3 bases from V and 0 from J, leaving 9 bases between them. This chain's CDR3 is CASSESSFSYNEQFF. The CDR3 DNA is TGTGCCAGCAGTGAGTCTAGCTTCTCCTACAATGAGCAGTTCTTC.

This clonotype was recorded many times. This rearrangement joins TRBV7-3 to TRBJ2-1; 11 positions agree with TRBD2. The CDR3 runs to 15 residues. The germline V gene has CDR1 SGHTA and CDR2 FQGTGA. The V gene end was trimmed by 3 bases and the J gene end by 7 bases; junction bases not matched to a gene: 5. The CDR3 DNA reads TGTGCCAGCAGCTTTAGCGGGGGGGCCGGGAATGAGCAGTTCTTC. It translates to CASSFSGGAGNEQFF. The full variable domain, with the rest looked up from reference TRBV7-3 and TRBJ2-1, is GAGVSQTPSNKVTEKGKYVELRCDPISGHTALYWYRQSLGQGPEFLIYFQGTGAADDSGLPNDRFFAVRPEGSVSTLKIQRTERGDSAVYLCASSFSGGAGNEQFFGPGTRLTVL.

Concerning this clonotype: A read error is the likely source, as a far larger clone sits one nucleotide away. V gene TRBV3-1 combines with J gene TRBJ2-1, with D perhaps TRBD1 or TRBD2 (5 bases each). Germline assignment: CDR1 LGHDT and CDR2 YNNKEL (reference sequence). Trimming left V 7 bases short and J 10 bases short, with 23 bases between. This CDR3 comprises 15 residues. CDR3 loop: CASNPSGTGTYEQFF. The CDR3 bases are TGTGCCAGCAACCCTTCCGGGACGGGGACCTACGAGCAGTTCTTC.

This clonotype showed up just a few times. This chain links TRBV5-1 with TRBJ2-1; weak D call: TRBD1 (5 bases). Germline CDR1 reads SGHRS; CDR2 reads YFSETQ. Trimming removed 0 bases from V and 7 bases from J, with 17 bases in between. CDR3 length: 16 amino acids. The CDR3 DNA is TGCGCCAGCAGCTTGGGCATAACAGGTATAGGGAATGAGCAGTTCTTC. Its translation: CASSLGITGIGNEQFF.

The sample holds many counts of this clonotype. The chain is built from TRBV5-6 and TRBJ1-2; D is unclear. The CDR3 has 15 residues. Germline V CDR1 and CDR2: SGHDT, YYEEEE. The V and J ends lost 0 bases and 4 bases respectively, with 13 bases between them. The CDR3 spells CASSLVRSQFYGYTF. Written as DNA, the CDR3 is TGTGCCAGCAGCTTGGTAAGGAGCCAATTCTATGGCTACACCTTC.

This clonotype was counted ten times or more. The chain employs TRBV6-5 and TRBJ2-3; TRBD2 is a possible D gene (6 bases). Between the trimmed V and J ends, which lost 0 bases and 0 bases, there was a span of 10 bases. The length of the CDR3 is 16 residues. In germline, CDR1 is MNHEY, CDR2 SVGAGI. CDR3 in amino acids: CASSYSGLSSTDTQYF. The CDR3 bases are TGTGCCAGCAGTTACTCCGGACTATCTAGCACAGATACGCAGTATTTT.

This clonotype was observed many times. This chain joins TRBV19 and TRBJ2-1; D is unclear. Trimming took off 3 bases at V and 6 bases at J, with 6 bases between the two ends. This CDR3 has 12 residues. The germline gives CDR1 LNHDA, CDR2 SQIVND (reference sequence). The CDR3, as DNA: TGTGCCAGTAGTATCCGGAGCAATGAGCAGTTCTTC. This encodes CASSIRSNEQFF. The variable domain in full, completed from reference TRBV19 and TRBJ2-1, reads DGGITQSPKYLFRKEGQNVTLSCEQNLNHDAMYWYRQDPGQGLRLIYYSQIVNDFQKGDIAEGYSVSREKKESFPLTVTSAQKNPTAFYLCASSIRSNEQFFGPGTRLTVL.

The chain combines TRBV7-6 with TRBJ1-4, with 7 bases identical to TRBD1. The junction had 5 bases not matched to a gene; V was cut back by 5 bases and J by 5 bases. CDR1 and CDR2 from the germline V gene are SGHVS and FNYEAQ. This CDR3 comprises 14 residues. The chain's CDR3 is CASSKTGYNEKLFF. The DNA of the CDR3 is TGTGCCAGCAGCAAGACAGGGTACAATGAAAAACTGTTTTTT.

This sequence joins TRBV7-2 and TRBJ1-1, with D tentatively TRBD1 (6 bases). V was trimmed by 5 bases and J by 5 bases, leaving 15 bases between them. The germline V gene encodes CDR1 SGHTA and CDR2 FQGNSA. The length of the CDR3 is 14 residues. The CDR3 region is CASSHGGAQTEAFF. The CDR3 region has the DNA TGTGCCAGCAGCCATGGGGGGGCGCAGACTGAAGCTTTCTTT.

About this clonotype itself: Relative to the germline gene, one junction end is altered; a read error may explain this. The rearrangement joins TRBV2 to TRBJ1-1; 9 bases match TRBD1. Germline V gene lookup returns CDR1 SNHLY and CDR2 FYNNEI. This CDR3 comprises 15 residues. The CDR3 sequence is CASSDWDREDTEAFF. For the CDR3, the DNA is TGTGCCAGCAGTGACTGGGACAGGGAGGACACTGAGGCTTTCTTT.

This clonotype was recorded at least ten times. The V gene is TRBV27, the J gene TRBJ2-5; 7 bases are a match to TRBD2. After removal of 4 bases from V and 0 bases from J, the junction contained 5 bases not matched to a gene. The germline V gene has CDR1 MNHEY and CDR2 SMNVEV (reference sequence). The CDR3 consists of 15 residues. This CDR3 is CASSSSLAYQETQYF. The DNA of the CDR3 is TGTGCCAGCAGTTCCTCACTAGCGTACCAAGAGACCCAGTACTTC.

This clonotype was counted only a few times. The V and J genes are TRBV28 and TRBJ2-3; 8 nucleotides match TRBD2. V lost 5 bases to trimming and J lost 2 bases; unmatched junction nucleotides: 3. Germline V gives CDR1 MDHEN, CDR2 SYDVKM. This CDR3 has 14 amino acids. The DNA of the CDR3 is TGTGCCAGCAGTCGGGGGGGCCACACAGATACGCAGTATTTT. It yields the protein CASSRGGHTDTQYF.

This clonotype was recorded at least ten times. The chain couples TRBV7-3 to TRBJ2-7; 8 bases agree with TRBD2. The germline V gene has CDR1 SGHTA and CDR2 FQGTGA. The CDR3 loop spans 15 amino acids. After removal of 4 bases from V and 4 bases from J, the junction contained 9 bases not matched to a gene. CDR3 sequence reads: CASSSKAGVGYEQYF. For the CDR3, the DNA is TGTGCCAGCAGCTCAAAAGCGGGAGTGGGGTACGAGCAGTACTTC.

In its sample, this clonotype was seen once. A read error may explain this, as a much larger clone is one base away. The rearrangement joins TRBV4-1 to TRBJ2-1, with D possibly TRBD2 on 5 matching bases. The J call may be wrong; the DNA end is better matched by TRBJ2-5. This CDR3 has 15 residues. The germline CDR1 and CDR2 sequences are MGHRA and YSYEKL. In DNA form, the CDR3 reads TGCGCCAGCAGCCAAGTCCCTAATCGGGAAGGGACCCAGTACTTC. It yields the protein CASSQVPNREGTQYF.